This T cell receptor beta chain stems from a study of blood T cell repertoires in COVID-19. Study-level information: Donors in the United States, Italy and Spain gave samples during acute or convalescent COVID-19.

Assay: immunoSEQ multiplex PCR; the TCRdb copy retains only in-frame clones and omits some. The profile shows more than 75,000 clones, 85% of them singletons. Sequenced sample: peripheral blood. The TCR originated in a woman in her 70s with acute or convalescent COVID-19.

The CDR3: CASSLAGGPGEQFF. The CDR3 nucleotides read TGCGCCAGCAGTTTAGCGGGGGGGCCGGGTGAGCAGTTCTTC. The rearrangement uses TRBV10-2 and TRBJ2-1; 11 bases fit TRBD2. Per the germline V gene, CDR1 is WSHSY and CDR2 is SAAADI. J lost 9 bases, V lost 5 bases, and 6 bases had no gene match. This CDR3 is 14 amino acids long.